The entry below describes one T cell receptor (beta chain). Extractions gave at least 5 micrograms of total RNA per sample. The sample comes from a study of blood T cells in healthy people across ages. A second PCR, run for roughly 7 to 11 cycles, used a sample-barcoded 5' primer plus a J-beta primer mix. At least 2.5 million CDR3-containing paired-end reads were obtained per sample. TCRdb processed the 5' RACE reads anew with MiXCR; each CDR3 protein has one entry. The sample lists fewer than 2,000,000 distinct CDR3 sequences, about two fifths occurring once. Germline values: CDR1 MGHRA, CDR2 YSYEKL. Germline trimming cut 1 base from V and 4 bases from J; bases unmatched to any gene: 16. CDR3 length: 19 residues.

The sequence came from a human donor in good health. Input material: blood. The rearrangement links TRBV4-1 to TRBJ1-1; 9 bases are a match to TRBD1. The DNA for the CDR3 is TGCGCCAGCAGCCAAGGGGAACCTTGGGACAGGGTCGAGATCACTGAAGCTTTCTTT. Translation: CASSQGEPWDRVEITEAFF.